A selection of T cell receptor beta chains follows, all from one sample in a study of T cell changes during pregnancy in multiple sclerosis. Assay: immunoSEQ multiplex PCR; the TCRdb copy retains only in-frame clones and omits some. The data contain approximately 74,000 clones, 80% to 90% of them seen just once; the ten biggest clones take up over 3%. The sample here was peripheral blood, taken before pregnancy. These receptors came from a female donor with multiple sclerosis, enrolled in a pregnancy study. Both conserved end residues are part of each CDR3. A D gene is named only where the DNA matches it firmly.

J | D | V | length | DNA | CDR3
TRBJ2-5 | . | TRBV6-1 | 10 | TGTGCGGGGGGTAAAGAGACCCAGTACTTC | CAGGKETQYF
TRBJ2-5 | . | TRBV14 | 12 | TGTGCCAGCAGCCAAGCGGGAAAGACCCAGTACTTC | CASSQAGKTQYF
TRBJ2-7 | . | TRBV7-2 | 15 | TGTGCCAGCAGCTTAGGATCCCCAGGGACCTACGAGCAGTACTTC | CASSLGSPGTYEQYF
TRBJ2-7 | . | TRBV1 | 19 | TGCACCAGCAGCCAAGATTCCCAGGGGGCAAAAGAAGGGTCCTACGAGCAGTACTTC | CTSSQDSQGAKEGSYEQYF
TRBJ2-3 | TRBD2 | TRBV11-2 | 15 | TGTGCCAGCAGCTTAGGACTAGCGGGATCAGATACGCAGTATTTT | CASSLGLAGSDTQYF
TRBJ2-5 | TRBD1 | TRBV25-1 | 14 | TGTGCCAGCAGTGGATGGCAGGGGGTGGAGACCCAGTACTTC | CASSGWQGVETQYF
TRBJ2-1 | TRBD2 | TRBV7-2 | 15 | TGTGCCAGCAGCTTAATACGGGGGGGGAAACATGAGCAGTTCTTC | CASSLIRGGKHEQFF
TRBJ1-1 | TRBD1 | TRBV7-9 | 16 | TGTGCCAGCAGGGGCCTCACAGGGGTTCCGAACACTGAAGCTTTCTTT | CASRGLTGVPNTEAFF
TRBJ2-7 | . | TRBV7-8 | 13 | TGTGCCAGCAGCTCCCTGAGGGTCTACGAGCAGTACTTC | CASSSLRVYEQYF
TRBJ2-5 | TRBD1 | TRBV27 | 17 | TGTGCCAGCAGTTCAAGGCAGGGGGCAAAGGGGCAAGAGACCCAGTACTTC | CASSSRQGAKGQETQYF
TRBJ1-1 | . | TRBV5-1 | 15 | TGCGCCAGCAGCCCACAGGGTCAGGGAGCCACTGAAGCTTTCTTT | CASSPQGQGATEAFF